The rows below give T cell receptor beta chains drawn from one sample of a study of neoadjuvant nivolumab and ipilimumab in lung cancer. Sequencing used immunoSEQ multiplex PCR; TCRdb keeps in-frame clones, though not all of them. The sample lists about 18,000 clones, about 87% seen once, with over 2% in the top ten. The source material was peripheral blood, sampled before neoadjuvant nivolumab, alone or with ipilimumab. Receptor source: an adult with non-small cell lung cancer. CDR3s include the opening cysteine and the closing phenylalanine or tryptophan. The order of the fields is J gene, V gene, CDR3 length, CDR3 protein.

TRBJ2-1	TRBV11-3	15	CASRHSGSVYNEQFF
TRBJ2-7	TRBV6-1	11	CASTREYEQYF
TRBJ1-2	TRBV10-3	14	CAISESVDDYGYTF
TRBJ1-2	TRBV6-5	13	CASSYDRGYGYTF
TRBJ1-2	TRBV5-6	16	CASSLGATQGGYGYTF
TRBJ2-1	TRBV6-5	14	CASSYRGDYNEQFF
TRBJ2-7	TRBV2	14	CASTRDLVSYEQYF
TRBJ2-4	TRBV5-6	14	CASSLRTNENIQYF
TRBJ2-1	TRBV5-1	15	CASSLANRADNEQFF
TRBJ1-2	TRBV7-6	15	CASSLGTVTNYGYTF
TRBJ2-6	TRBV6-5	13	CASRRGPGYVLTF
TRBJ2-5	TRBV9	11	CASSNLKTQYF
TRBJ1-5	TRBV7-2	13	CASSLIRDQPQHF
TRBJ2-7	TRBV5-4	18	CASSGHSGSGSRNDEQYF
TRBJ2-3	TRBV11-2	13	CASSPQGRDTQYF
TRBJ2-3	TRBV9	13	CASSERSTDTQYF
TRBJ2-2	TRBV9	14	CASSLQGSTGELFF
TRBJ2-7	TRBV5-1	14	CASSGQGSGVEQYF
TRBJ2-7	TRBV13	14	CASSLARLGYEQYF
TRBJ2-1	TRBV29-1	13	CSVEGTSLLEQFF
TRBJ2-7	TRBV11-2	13	CASSPGPGYEQYF